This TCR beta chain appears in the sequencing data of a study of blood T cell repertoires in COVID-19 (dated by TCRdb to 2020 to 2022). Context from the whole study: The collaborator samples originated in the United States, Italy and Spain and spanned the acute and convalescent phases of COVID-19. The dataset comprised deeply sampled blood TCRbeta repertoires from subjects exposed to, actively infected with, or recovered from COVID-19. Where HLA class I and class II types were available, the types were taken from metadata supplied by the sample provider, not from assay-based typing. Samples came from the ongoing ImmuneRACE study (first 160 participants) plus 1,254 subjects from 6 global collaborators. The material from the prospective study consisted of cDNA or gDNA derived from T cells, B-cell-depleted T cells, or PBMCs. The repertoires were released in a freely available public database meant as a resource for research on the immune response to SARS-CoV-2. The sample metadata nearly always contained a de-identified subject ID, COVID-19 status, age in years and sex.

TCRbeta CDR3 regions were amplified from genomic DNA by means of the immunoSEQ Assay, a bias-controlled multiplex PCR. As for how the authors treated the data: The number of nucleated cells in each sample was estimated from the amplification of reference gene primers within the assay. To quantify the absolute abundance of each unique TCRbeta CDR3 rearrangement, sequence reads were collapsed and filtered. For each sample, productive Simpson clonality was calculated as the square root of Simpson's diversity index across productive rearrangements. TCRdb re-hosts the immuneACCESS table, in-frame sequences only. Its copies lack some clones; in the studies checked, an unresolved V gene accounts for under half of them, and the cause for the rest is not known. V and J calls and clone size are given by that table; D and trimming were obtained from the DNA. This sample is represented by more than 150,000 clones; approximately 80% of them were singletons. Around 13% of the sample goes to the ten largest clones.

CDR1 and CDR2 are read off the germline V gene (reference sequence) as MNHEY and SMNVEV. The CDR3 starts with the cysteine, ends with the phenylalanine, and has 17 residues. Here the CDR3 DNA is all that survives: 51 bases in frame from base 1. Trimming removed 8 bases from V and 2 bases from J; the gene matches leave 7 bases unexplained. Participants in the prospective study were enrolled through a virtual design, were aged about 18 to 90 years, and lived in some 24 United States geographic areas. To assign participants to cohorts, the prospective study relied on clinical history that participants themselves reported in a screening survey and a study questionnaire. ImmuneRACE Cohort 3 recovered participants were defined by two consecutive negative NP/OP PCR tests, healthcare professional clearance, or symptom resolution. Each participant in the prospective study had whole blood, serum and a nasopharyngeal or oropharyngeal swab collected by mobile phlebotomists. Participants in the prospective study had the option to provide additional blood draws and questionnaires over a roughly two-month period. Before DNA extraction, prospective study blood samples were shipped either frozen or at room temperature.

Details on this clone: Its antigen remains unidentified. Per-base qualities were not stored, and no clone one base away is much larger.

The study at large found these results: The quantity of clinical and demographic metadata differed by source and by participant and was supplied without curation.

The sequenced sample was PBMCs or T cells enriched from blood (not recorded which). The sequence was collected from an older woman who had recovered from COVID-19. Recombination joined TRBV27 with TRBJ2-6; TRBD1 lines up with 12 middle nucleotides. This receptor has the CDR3 CASHQGTGGAGANVLTF. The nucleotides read TGTGCCAGCCACCAAGGGACAGGGGGCGCTGGGGCCAACGTCCTGACTTTC.